This T cell receptor beta chain originates from a study of shared clonotypes between healthy human individuals. Trimming shortened V by 0 bases and J by 0 bases, and 12 bases separated the two germline ends. The CDR3 has 17 residues. Per germline, CDR1 MGHRA and CDR2 YSYEKL. Study-wide results and limits: Owing to a small donor count, the genetic and exposure-history diversity represented was limited.

Of note for this clone: Its antigen remains unidentified.

The naive CD8 fraction comprised CD45RO-negative cells positively selected for CCR7 and excluded terminally differentiated effector memory CD45RA+ cells. Clones were read by immunoSEQ multiplex PCR, and TCRdb kept only the in-frame ones, dropping some. This sample carries around 580,000 clones, more than 95% of them seen once, and the ten largest clones take 0.3%. The sequenced sample was naive CD8+ T cells sorted from blood. The chain carries TRBV4-1 and TRBJ1-3, with D possibly matching TRBD1 (5 bases). The source is a man aged 25 to 40 in good health. The CDR3 DNA reads as TGCGCCAGCAGCCAAGATCGGGACTCCTACTCTGGAAACACCATATATTTT. It yields the protein CASSQDRDSYSGNTIYF.